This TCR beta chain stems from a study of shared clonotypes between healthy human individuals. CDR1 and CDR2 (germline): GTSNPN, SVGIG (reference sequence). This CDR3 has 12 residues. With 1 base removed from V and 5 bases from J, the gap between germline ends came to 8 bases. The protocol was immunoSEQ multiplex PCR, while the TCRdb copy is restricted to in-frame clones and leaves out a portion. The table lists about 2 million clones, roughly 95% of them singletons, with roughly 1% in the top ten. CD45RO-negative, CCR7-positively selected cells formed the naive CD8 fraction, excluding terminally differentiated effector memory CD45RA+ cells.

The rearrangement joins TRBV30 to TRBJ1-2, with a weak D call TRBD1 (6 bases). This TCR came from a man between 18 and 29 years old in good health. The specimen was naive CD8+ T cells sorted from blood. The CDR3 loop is CAWSGGAYGYTF. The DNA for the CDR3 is TGTGCCTGGAGTGGGGGGGCATATGGCTACACCTTC.